This is a list of T cell receptor beta chains from one sample in a study of blood T cell repertoires in COVID-19. Sequenced by immunoSEQ multiplex PCR; TCRdb stores in-frame clones only, minus some. In the table there are about 80,000 clones, around 88% of which are singletons. Input material: peripheral blood. The origin of the receptors is a woman older than 75 with acute or convalescent COVID-19. Both conserved end residues are part of each CDR3. D genes are given only for firm matches. Not every row has a clone size; where given, it reads once, few, many or a size class.

v_call	j_call	d_call	clone_size	cdr3_aa	cdr3_nt
TRBV25-1	TRBJ2-3	TRBD1	few	CASSADRVADTQYF	TGTGCCAGCAGTGCCGACAGGGTCGCAGATACGCAGTATTTT
TRBV6-5	TRBJ1-1	TRBD1	-	CASSYRGQGAEAFF	TGTGCCAGCAGTTACAGGGGGCAGGGGGCTGAAGCTTTCTTT
TRBV7-2	TRBJ2-5	-	-	CASSLVREETQYF	TGTGCCAGCAGCTTAGTTAGAGAAGAGACCCAGTACTTC
TRBV18	TRBJ1-2	TRBD1	-	CASSHELGQGAVYGYTF	TGTGCCAGCTCACACGAGTTAGGACAGGGGGCCGTCTATGGCTACACCTTC
TRBV30	TRBJ2-3	TRBD1	-	CAWSVFGQGFTDTQYF	TGTGCCTGGAGTGTTTTCGGACAGGGCTTCACAGATACGCAGTATTTT
TRBV2	TRBJ2-7	-	-	CASSAPRGGKTYEQYF	TGTGCCAGCAGTGCCCCGCGGGGCGGAAAGACCTACGAGCAGTACTTC
TRBV25-1	TRBJ1-1	-	-	CASRKGTLGTEAFF	TGTGCCAGCAGGAAAGGGACTTTGGGGACTGAAGCTTTCTTT
TRBV7-9	TRBJ1-2	TRBD1	-	CASSPGQGALSGYTF	TGTGCCAGCAGCCCGGGACAGGGGGCTCTTTCAGGCTACACCTTC
TRBV5-1	TRBJ1-5	-	-	CASSLDGDSNQPQHF	TGCGCCAGCAGCTTGGACGGAGATAGCAATCAGCCCCAGCATTTT
TRBV18	TRBJ2-3	TRBD1	-	CASSPRQGLGTDTQYF	TGTGCCAGCTCACCAAGACAGGGTCTGGGAACAGATACGCAGTATTTT
TRBV7-7	TRBJ2-2	-	-	CASSLDGSTGELFF	TGTGCTAGCAGCTTAGATGGGAGCACCGGGGAGCTGTTTTTT
TRBV6-5	TRBJ1-2	TRBD1	-	CASENRGLSYGYTF	TGTGCCAGTGAAAATAGGGGGCTGAGCTATGGCTACACCTTC
TRBV14	TRBJ1-2	TRBD1	-	CASSSVRGPPLYGYTF	TGTGCCAGCAGCAGTGTGAGGGGGCCCCCCCTTTATGGCTACACCTTC
TRBV7-9	TRBJ2-3	TRBD1	-	CASSLGNRGQGGTDTQYF	TGTGCCAGCAGCTTGGGTAACAGGGGCCAGGGGGGCACAGATACGCAGTATTTT
TRBV5-1	TRBJ2-7	-	-	CASRVGQKSYEQYF	TGCGCCAGCAGGGTAGGACAGAAGTCCTACGAGCAGTACTTC
TRBV7-2	TRBJ2-4	TRBD2	once	CASSLVAGGSKNIQYF	TGTGCCAGCAGCTTAGTAGCGGGAGGAAGCAAAAACATTCAGTACTTC
TRBV5-1	TRBJ1-2	TRBD1	-	CASSPLGTGSAGYTF	TGCGCCAGCAGCCCCCTTGGGACAGGGTCTGCTGGCTACACCTTC
TRBV12-3/TRBV12-4	TRBJ1-2	-	once	CASSSRQNGYTF	TGTGCCAGCAGTTCTCGACAGAATGGCTACACCTTC
TRBV7-2	TRBJ2-5	TRBD2	once	CARPRGAEETQYF	TGTGCCCGCCCGCGGGGGGCAGAGGAGACCCAGTACTTC
TRBV14	TRBJ2-7	TRBD2	-	CASSQGLAGAEQYF	TGTGCCAGCAGCCAAGGTCTAGCGGGAGCCGAGCAGTACTTC
TRBV3-1/TRBV3-2	TRBJ1-2	-	-	CASSQSGSADYGYTF	TGTGCCAGCAGCCAATCAGGGTCGGCCGACTATGGCTACACCTTC
TRBV5-1	TRBJ1-3	-	-	CASSLGASGNTIYF	TGCGCCAGCAGCTTGGGAGCATCTGGAAACACCATATATTTT
TRBV19	TRBJ2-3	TRBD2	-	CASSMTSRGSSTDTQYF	TGTGCCAGTAGTATGACTAGCCGAGGGTCTAGCACAGATACGCAGTATTTT
TRBV18	TRBJ2-5	-	few	CASSRGSETQYF	TGTGCCAGCTCTAGGGGGTCAGAGACCCAGTACTTC
TRBV19	TRBJ2-6	TRBD1	-	CASSTAGGLGANVLTF	TGTGCCAGTAGTACCGCAGGGGGCTTAGGGGCCAACGTCCTGACTTTC
TRBV2	TRBJ2-2	TRBD2	once	CASSKAGGGELFF	TGTGCCAGCAGTAAAGCGGGGGGAGGGGAGCTGTTTTTT
TRBV5-1	TRBJ2-1	TRBD2	-	CASSLAGSGRASYNEQFF	TGCGCCAGCAGCTTGGCCGGGAGCGGGAGGGCCTCCTACAATGAGCAGTTCTTC
TRBV6-2/TRBV6-3	TRBJ2-7	TRBD2	once	CASSWNPGLASTDEQYF	TGTGCCAGCAGTTGGAACCCTGGACTAGCTAGTACCGACGAGCAGTACTTC
TRBV5-1	TRBJ2-2	TRBD2	-	CASRASGRKGNTGELFF	TGCGCCAGCAGGGCTAGCGGGAGGAAGGGGAACACCGGGGAGCTGTTTTTT
TRBV6-1	TRBJ1-5	-	once	CASSEGSGNQPQHF	TGTGCCAGCTCCGAGGGTTCGGGCAATCAGCCCCAGCATTTT
TRBV5-1	TRBJ2-7	TRBD1	-	CASSLTTGGLYEQYF	TGCGCCAGCAGCTTGACTACAGGGGGTCTATACGAGCAGTACTTC
TRBV28	TRBJ2-4	-	-	CASSLYKAKNIQYF	TGTGCCAGCAGTTTATATAAAGCCAAAAACATTCAGTACTTC
TRBV10-3	TRBJ2-3	-	-	CAISETVDTQYF	TGTGCCATCAGTGAGACAGTCGATACGCAGTATTTT
TRBV9	TRBJ1-1	-	-	CASSVFTGTEAFF	TGTGCCAGCAGCGTATTCACTGGCACTGAAGCTTTCTTT
TRBV7-2	TRBJ1-5	-	-	CASSPAGYQPQHF	TGTGCCAGCAGCCCGGCGGGATATCAGCCCCAGCATTTT
TRBV6-5	TRBJ2-1	TRBD1	-	CASIEHPNRGPFF	TGTGCCAGCATAGAGCACCCGAACAGGGGGCCGTTCTTC
TRBV9	TRBJ1-1	-	few	CASSPGRRGTEAFF	TGTGCCAGCAGCCCGGGCCGCCGGGGCACTGAAGCTTTCTTT
TRBV18	TRBJ2-1	-	-	CASSPSQKSYNEQFF	TGTGCCAGCTCACCATCCCAGAAATCCTACAATGAGCAGTTCTTC
TRBV6-6	TRBJ1-4	-	-	CASSYRGVNEKLFF	TGTGCCAGCAGTTACAGGGGCGTCAATGAAAAACTGTTTTTT
TRBV29-1	TRBJ2-7	TRBD1	few	CSVENRGEQYF	TGCAGCGTTGAAAACAGGGGCGAGCAGTACTTC
TRBV30	TRBJ2-5	TRBD2	-	CAWSVLGGETQYF	TGTGCCTGGAGTGTACTCGGGGGGGAGACCCAGTACTTC
TRBV21-1	TRBJ2-7	-	-	CARSGAPLYEQYF	TGTGCCCGCAGCGGGGCCCCCCTTTACGAGCAGTACTTC